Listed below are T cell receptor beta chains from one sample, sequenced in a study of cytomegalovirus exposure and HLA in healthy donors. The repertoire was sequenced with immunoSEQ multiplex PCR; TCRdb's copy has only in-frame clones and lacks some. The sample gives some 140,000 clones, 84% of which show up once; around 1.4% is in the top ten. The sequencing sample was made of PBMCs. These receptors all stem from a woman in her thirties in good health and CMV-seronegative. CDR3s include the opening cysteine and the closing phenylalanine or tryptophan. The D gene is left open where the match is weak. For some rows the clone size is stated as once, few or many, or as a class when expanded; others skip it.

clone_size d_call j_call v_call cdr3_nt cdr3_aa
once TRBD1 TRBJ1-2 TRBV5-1 TGCGCCAGCAGCATAGAATCCGGGACAGGGGGAGATGGCTACACCTTC CASSIESGTGGDGYTF
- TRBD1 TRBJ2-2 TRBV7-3 TGTGCCAGCAGCTTCTCCGGGACAGGTCGGACCGGGGAGCTGTTTTTT CASSFSGTGRTGELFF
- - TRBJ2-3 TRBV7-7 TGTGCCAGCAGCCCCGGAGGAGGGTTGGCGCAGTATTTT CASSPGGGLAQYF
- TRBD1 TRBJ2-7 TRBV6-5 TGTGCCAGCAGTTGGACAGGCTACGAGCAGTACTTC CASSWTGYEQYF
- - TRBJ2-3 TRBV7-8 TGTGCCAGCTGCCCCGGGTTAGGCCCGGCAGATACGCAGTATTTT CASCPGLGPADTQYF
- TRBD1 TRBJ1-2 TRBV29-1 TGCAGCGTTGAACAGGGGGCTGGGGGCTATGGCTACACCTTC CSVEQGAGGYGYTF
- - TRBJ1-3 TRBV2 TGTGCCAGCAGTGAAGGGGGACAAGATAACACCATATATTTT CASSEGGQDNTIYF
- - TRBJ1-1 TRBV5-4 TGTGCCAGCAGCTTGGGCCGGACCAGCGGGAACACTGAAGCTTTCTTT CASSLGRTSGNTEAFF
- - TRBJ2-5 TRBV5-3 TGTGCCAGAAGCGGGCGACAGGGAGGGACCCAGTACTTC CARSGRQGGTQYF
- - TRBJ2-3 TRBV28 TGTGCCAGCAGCCGAGGATCAGGGGCCCCCACAGATACGCAGTATTTT CASSRGSGAPTDTQYF
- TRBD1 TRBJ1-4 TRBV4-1 TGCGCCAGCAGCCAATCGGACAGGGGCAATGAAAAACTGTTTTTT CASSQSDRGNEKLFF
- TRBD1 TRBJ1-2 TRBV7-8 TGTGCCAGCAGCTTAGTCTCGGCAGGGGGCAGCTATGGCTACACCTTC CASSLVSAGGSYGYTF
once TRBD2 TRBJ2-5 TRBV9 TGTGCCAGCAGCGTAGGACTAGCGGGGGGCCGGGGGCAGGAGACCCAGTACTTC CASSVGLAGGRGQETQYF
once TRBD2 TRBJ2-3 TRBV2 TGTGCCAGCGCCGGACTAGCGGGGACCACAGATACGCAGTATTTT CASAGLAGTTDTQYF
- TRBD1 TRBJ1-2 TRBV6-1 TGTGCCAGCAGTGAAACAGGGGGCGCTAACTATGGCTACACCTTC CASSETGGANYGYTF
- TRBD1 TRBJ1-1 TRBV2 TGTGCCAGCAGTGTTGGACAGGGGGCGAACACTGAAGCTTTCTTT CASSVGQGANTEAFF
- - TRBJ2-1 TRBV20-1 TGCAGTGCCCTGGCGGGCGAGCAGTTCTTC CSALAGEQFF
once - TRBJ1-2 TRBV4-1 TGCGCCAGCAGCCAAGAGCGGTGGGGGGATAATAACTATGGCTACACCTTC CASSQERWGDNNYGYTF
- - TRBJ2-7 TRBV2 TGTGCCAGCTCGGGGACGATCCGGGGGGAGCAGTACTTC CASSGTIRGEQYF
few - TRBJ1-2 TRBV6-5 TGTGCCAGCTCCCCCGGAGGGGAGCGGGGCTACACCTTC CASSPGGERGYTF
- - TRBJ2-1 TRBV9 TGTGCCAGCAGCGTAGGGACCACAATAAGGGGGGAGCAGTTCTTC CASSVGTTIRGEQFF
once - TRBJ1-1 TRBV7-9 TGTGCCAGCAGCTTCTCAGGGGTCGCTGAAGCTTTCTTT CASSFSGVAEAFF
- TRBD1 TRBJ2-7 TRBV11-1 TGTGCCAGCAGCTCCCCAGGGGGTAGCTCCTACGAGCAGTACTTC CASSSPGGSSYEQYF
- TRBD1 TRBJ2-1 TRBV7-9 TGTGCCAGCAGCTTAAACAGGGGCTCCTACAATGAGCAGTTCTTC CASSLNRGSYNEQFF
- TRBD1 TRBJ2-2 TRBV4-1 TGCGCCAGCAGCCAAGCCGGACAGGGTTTCCCCGGGGAGCTGTTTTTT CASSQAGQGFPGELFF
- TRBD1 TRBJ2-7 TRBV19 TGTGCCAGTAGTATTCGGGACAGCTCCTACGAGCAGTACTTC CASSIRDSSYEQYF
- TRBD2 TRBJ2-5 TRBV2 TGTGCCAGCAGCGGGACTAGCGGGGGGGTGTCATATGCCCAGTACTTC CASSGTSGGVSYAQYF
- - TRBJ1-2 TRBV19 TGTGCCAGTAGTACCGGAGCTAACTATGGCTACACCTTC CASSTGANYGYTF